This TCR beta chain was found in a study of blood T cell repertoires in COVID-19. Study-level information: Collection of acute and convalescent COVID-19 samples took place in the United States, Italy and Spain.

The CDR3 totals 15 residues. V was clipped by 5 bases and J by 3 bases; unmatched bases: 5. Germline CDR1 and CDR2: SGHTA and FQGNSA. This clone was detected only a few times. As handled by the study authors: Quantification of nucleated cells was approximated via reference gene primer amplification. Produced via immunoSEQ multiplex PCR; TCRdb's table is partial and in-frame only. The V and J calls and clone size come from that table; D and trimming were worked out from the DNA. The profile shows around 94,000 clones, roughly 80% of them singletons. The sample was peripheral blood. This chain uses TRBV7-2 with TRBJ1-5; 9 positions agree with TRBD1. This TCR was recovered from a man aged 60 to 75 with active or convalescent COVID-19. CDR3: CASSPGTGFNQPQHF. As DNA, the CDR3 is TGTGCCAGCAGCCCCGGGACAGGGTTCAATCAGCCCCAGCATTTT.